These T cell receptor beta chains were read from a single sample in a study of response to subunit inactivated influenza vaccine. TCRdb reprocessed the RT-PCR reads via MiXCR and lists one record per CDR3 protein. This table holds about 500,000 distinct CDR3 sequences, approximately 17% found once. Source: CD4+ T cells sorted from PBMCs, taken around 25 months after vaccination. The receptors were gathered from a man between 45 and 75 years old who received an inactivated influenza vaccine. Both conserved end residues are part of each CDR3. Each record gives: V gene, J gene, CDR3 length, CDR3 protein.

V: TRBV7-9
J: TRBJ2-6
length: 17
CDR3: CASSYLSLSFGANVLTF

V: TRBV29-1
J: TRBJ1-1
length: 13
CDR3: CSVVGQGNTEAFF

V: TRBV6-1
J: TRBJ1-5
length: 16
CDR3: CASSEARQALTQPQHF

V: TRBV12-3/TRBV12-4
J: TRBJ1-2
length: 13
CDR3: CASSPYRGYGYTF

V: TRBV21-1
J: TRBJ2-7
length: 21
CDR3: CASSKLTFASILHQGSYEQYF

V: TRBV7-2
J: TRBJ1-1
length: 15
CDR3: CASSPRTTLNTEAFF

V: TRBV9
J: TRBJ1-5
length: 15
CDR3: CASSSDRRSNQPQHF

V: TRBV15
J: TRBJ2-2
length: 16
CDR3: CATSKDQREVTGELFF

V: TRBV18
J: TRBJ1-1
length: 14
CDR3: CASSPTGSNTEAFF

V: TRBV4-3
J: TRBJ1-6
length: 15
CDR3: CASSQDRLTNSPLHF

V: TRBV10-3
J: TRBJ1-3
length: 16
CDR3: CAISESSGLTGNTIYF

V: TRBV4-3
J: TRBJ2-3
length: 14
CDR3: CASSQSRGVDTQYF

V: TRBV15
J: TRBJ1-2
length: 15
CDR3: CATSRDSAWGYGYTF

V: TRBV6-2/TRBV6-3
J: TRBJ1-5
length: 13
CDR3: CASSYELPQPQHF

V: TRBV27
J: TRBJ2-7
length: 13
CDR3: CANSLSPVGEQYF

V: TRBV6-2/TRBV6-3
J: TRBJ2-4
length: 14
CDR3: CASRLRDKGNIQYF

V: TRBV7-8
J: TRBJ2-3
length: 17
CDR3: CASSLIAGQGNTDTQYF

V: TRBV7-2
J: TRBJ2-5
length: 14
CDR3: CASSLGDRGETQYF

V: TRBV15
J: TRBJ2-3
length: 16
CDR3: CATSRDPGRRTDTQYF

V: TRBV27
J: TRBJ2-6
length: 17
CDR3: CASSTTGRYPGANVLTF

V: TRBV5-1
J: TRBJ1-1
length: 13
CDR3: CASSPEGAAEAFF

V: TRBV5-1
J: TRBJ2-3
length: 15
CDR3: CASGSQSPRTDTQYF

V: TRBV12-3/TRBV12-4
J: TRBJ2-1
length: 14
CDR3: CASRPIGQLMEQFF

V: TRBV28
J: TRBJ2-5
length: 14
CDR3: CASSLWDRGQTQYF

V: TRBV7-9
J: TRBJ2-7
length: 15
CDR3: CASSPGGRVAYEQYF

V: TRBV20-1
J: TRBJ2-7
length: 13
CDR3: CSAREFVGREQYF

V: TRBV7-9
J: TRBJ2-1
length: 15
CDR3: CASTFTGQFYNEQFF

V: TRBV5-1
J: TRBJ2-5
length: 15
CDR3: CASSLYTSTQETQYF

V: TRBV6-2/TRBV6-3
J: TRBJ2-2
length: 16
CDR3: CAVTGFGTGITGELFF

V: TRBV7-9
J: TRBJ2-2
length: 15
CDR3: CASRRGQGGTGELFF

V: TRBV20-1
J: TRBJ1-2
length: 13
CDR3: CSARDHRHWGYTF

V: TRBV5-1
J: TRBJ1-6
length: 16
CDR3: CASRLGPRQRNSPLHF

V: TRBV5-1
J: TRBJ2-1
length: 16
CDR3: CASSREVAQTYNEQFF